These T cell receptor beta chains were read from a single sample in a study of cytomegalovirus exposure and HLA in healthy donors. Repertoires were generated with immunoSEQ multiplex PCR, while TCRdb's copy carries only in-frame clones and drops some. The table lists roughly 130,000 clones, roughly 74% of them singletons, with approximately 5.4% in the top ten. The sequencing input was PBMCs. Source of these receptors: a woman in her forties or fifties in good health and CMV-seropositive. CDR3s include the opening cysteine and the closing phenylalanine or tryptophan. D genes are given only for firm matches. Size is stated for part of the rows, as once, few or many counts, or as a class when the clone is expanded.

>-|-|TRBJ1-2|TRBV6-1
TGTGCCAGCAGTGTGCCCAGGGATGACTACACCTTC
CASSVPRDDYTF
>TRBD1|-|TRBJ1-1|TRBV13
TGTGCCAGCAGCTCTACCCTCCAGGACAGGGATGAAGCTTTCTTT
CASSSTLQDRDEAFF
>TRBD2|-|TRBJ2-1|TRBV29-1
TGCAGCGTTGTGAGGGGACTAGCGTCCAATGAGCAGTTCTTC
CSVVRGLASNEQFF
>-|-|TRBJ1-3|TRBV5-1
TGCGCCAGCAGCCAGTATGGAGGGAATGGAAACACCATATATTTT
CASSQYGGNGNTIYF
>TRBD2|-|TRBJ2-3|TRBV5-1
TGCGCCAGCAGCTCCGGGACTAGCGTAGATACGCAGTATTTT
CASSSGTSVDTQYF
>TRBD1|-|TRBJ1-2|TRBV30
TGTGCCTGGAGATCACAGGGGTATCACTATGGCTACACCTTC
CAWRSQGYHYGYTF
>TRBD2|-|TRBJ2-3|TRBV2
TGTGCCAGCAGAGCCGGGGGGGCCGGAGATACGCAGTATTTT
CASRAGGAGDTQYF
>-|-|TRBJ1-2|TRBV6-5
TGTGCCAGCAAAAGGAGGGGTGAAGTTAACTATGGCTACACCTTC
CASKRRGEVNYGYTF
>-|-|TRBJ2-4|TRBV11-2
TGTGCCAGCAGTCCACTACGCCGACTAGCCAAAAACATTCAGTACTTC
CASSPLRRLAKNIQYF
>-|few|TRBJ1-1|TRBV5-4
TGTGCCAGCAGCCAAATGAAACAGGGCGAAGGCACTGAAGCTTTCTTT
CASSQMKQGEGTEAFF
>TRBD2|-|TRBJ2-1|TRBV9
TGTGCCAGCAGCGTAGTGGGGACTAGCGGCGACAATGAGCAGTTCTTC
CASSVVGTSGDNEQFF
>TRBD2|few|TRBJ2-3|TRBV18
TGTGCCAGCTCACCATCCCAACTAGCGGCAAGCACAGATACGCAGTATTTT
CASSPSQLAASTDTQYF
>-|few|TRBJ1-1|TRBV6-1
TGTGCCAGCAGTGAGGGACTCACTGAAGCTTTCTTT
CASSEGLTEAFF
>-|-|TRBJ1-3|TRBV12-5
TGTGCTAGTGGTACGAGCTCTGGAAACACCATATATTTT
CASGTSSGNTIYF
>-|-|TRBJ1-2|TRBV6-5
TGTGCCAGCAGACCCCTCGGTGGGCAGCTCTATGGCTACACCTTC
CASRPLGGQLYGYTF
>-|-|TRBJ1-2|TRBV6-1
TGTGCCAGCAGTGAAATTGGACAAGCTAACTATGGCTACACCTTC
CASSEIGQANYGYTF
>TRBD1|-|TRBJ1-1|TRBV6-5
TGTGCCAGCAGTTACCGGACAGGGAAAGATGAAGCTTTCTTT
CASSYRTGKDEAFF